The 11 T cell receptor beta chains given below trace back to one sample, sequenced in a study of blood T cells in healthy people across ages. With a J-beta primer mix and a sample-barcoded 5' primer, a second PCR ran roughly 6 to 11 cycles. TCRdb reanalysed the 5' RACE reads using MiXCR and keeps one entry per CDR3 protein. The sample shows approximately 760,000 distinct CDR3 sequences, 25% of them seen only once. Separately, the same data were catalogued under a study of T cells of mothers and their children.

Sequenced: blood. Receptors originate from a boy between 10 and 17 years old in good health.

The chain is built from TRBV5-1 and TRBJ1-1; TRBD1 might be the D (5 bases). The germline V and J ends were trimmed by 1 base and 2 bases, with 15 bases remaining between them. This CDR3 region has 16 residues. CDR1 SGHRS and CDR2 YFSETQ come from the germline V gene. The DNA of the CDR3 is TGCGCCAGCAGCTTGTGGGGGGGAGGCCCTAACACTGAAGCTTTCTTT. Its translation: CASSLWGGGPNTEAFF. The full variable domain, its missing parts supplied by reference TRBV5-1 and TRBJ1-1, is KAGVTQTPRYLIKTRGQQVTLSCSPISGHRSVSWYQQTPGQGLQFLFEYFSETQRNKGNFPGRFSGRQFSNSRSEMNVSTLELGDSALYLCASSLWGGGPNTEAFFGQGTRLTVV.

V usage is TRBV7-9 and J usage is TRBJ2-1; no definite D call. V gave up 11 bases and J gave up 8 bases, with 7 bases separating them. This CDR3 has 9 amino acids. Germline CDR1 is SEHNR and CDR2 is FQNEAQ (reference sequence). The CDR3 loop is CAPSDEQFF. In DNA form, the CDR3 reads TGTGCCCCCTCAGATGAGCAGTTCTTC.

This chain uses TRBV19 with TRBJ1-1; D is unresolved. V shed 1 base and J shed 2 bases, with 14 bases lying between them. Germline V gives CDR1 LNHDA, CDR2 SQIVND (reference sequence). The CDR3 runs to 16 residues. CDR3 protein: CASSIGYAQINTEAFF. The CDR3 bases are TGTGCCAGTAGTATAGGATATGCACAGATCAACACTGAAGCTTTCTTT.

The rearrangement uses TRBV4-3 and TRBJ2-1; D is ambiguous. The CDR3 totals 12 residues. Per germline, CDR1 LGHNA and CDR2 YSLEER. With 2 bases removed from V and 5 bases from J, the gap between germline ends came to 4 bases. The CDR3 nucleotides are TGCGCCAGCAGCCAACCCGACAATGAGCAGTTCTTC. This codes for CASSQPDNEQFF.

The chain joins TRBV7-9 to TRBJ1-4, with D uncertain. V lost 1 base and J lost 8, with 11 bases in between. This CDR3 contains 14 residues. Germline V gene data show CDR1 as SEHNR and CDR2 as FQNEAQ (reference sequence). CDR3 sequence reads: CASSLEVQEEKLFF. The CDR3 DNA sequence: TGTGCCAGCAGCTTAGAGGTGCAAGAAGAAAAACTGTTTTTT.

This clonotype was counted only a few times. The chain links TRBV29-1 to TRBJ1-4, with a tentative D call TRBD1 (6 bases). In germline, CDR1 is SQVTM, CDR2 ANQGSEA. The CDR3 spans 16 residues. V gave up 6 bases and J gave up 4 bases, with 21 bases separating them. The DNA for the CDR3 is TGCAGCGTAGCGGGGTCCTCGACAGGATTTAATGAAAAACTGTTTTTT. As protein: CSVAGSSTGFNEKLFF. The full variable domain, rest sourced from reference TRBV29-1 and TRBJ1-4, is SAVISQKPSRDICQRGTSLTIQCQVDSQVTMMFWYRQQPGQSLTLIATANQGSEATYESGFVIDKFPISRPNLTFSTLTVSNMSPEDSSIYLCSVAGSSTGFNEKLFFGSGTQLSVL.

The chain recombines TRBV7-9 with TRBJ2-3, with 8 bases matching TRBD1. J gave up 4 bases and V 5 bases, and 17 bases lay outside the gene matches. Germline CDR1 and CDR2: SEHNR and FQNEAQ (reference sequence). The CDR3 length is 18 residues. DNA for the CDR3: TGTGCCAGCAGCAACCGACCAGTGGGACAGGTCAGAGCAGATACGCAGTATTTT. It specifies CASSNRPVGQVRADTQYF.

This sequence joins TRBV7-6 and TRBJ2-7; 10 bases are shared with TRBD1. V was clipped by 3 bases and J by 4 bases; unmatched bases: 6. This CDR3 is built from 15 residues. Germline V gene sequence: CDR1 SGHVS, CDR2 FNYEAQ. The CDR3 nucleotides are TGTGCCAGCAGCTTTCCGGGACAGGGGAAATACGAGCAGTACTTC. Amino acids: CASSFPGQGKYEQYF.

This clonotype was counted only a few times. The CDR3 region is CASSLKPSPGQPQHF. CDR3 DNA sequence: TGTGCCAGCAGTTTAAAGCCCTCGCCGGGTCAGCCCCAGCATTTT. This sequence joins TRBV27 and TRBJ1-5; D is uncertain. The CDR3 runs to 15 residues. V was clipped by 2 bases and J by 6 bases, with 14 bases between them. Germline CDR1 MNHEY, CDR2 SMNVEV (reference sequence).

The J gene is TRBJ2-5, the V gene TRBV12-3 or TRBV12-4, with 7 bases lining up with TRBD2. Trimming cost V 3 bases and J 8 bases; bases outside gene matches: 18. The length of the CDR3 is 17 residues. CDR3 sequence (DNA): TGTGCCAGCAGTTTCGGGAGTGGCGGGGGAATCAAGAGAACCCAGTACTTC. It encodes CASSFGSGGGIKRTQYF.

This clonotype came up once. The chain combines TRBV29-1 with TRBJ1-1; maybe TRBD1 (5 bases). The CDR3 is 12 amino acids. CDR1 is SQVTM and CDR2 is ANQGSEA in the germline V gene. Here the CDR3 DNA reads TGCACCACGTTAGGCAGGGCATCTGAAGCTTTCTTT. It specifies CTTLGRASEAFF.